A single sample gave rise to the 26 T cell receptor beta chains below, sequenced in a study of regulatory T cells in long-lasting Graves disease. Time point noted: newly diagnosed GD, antithyroid drugs for less than 3 months. RNA from PBMCs was the source of the TCR library. With iRepertoire HTBI primers and Arm-PCR of CDR3 regions, TCR beta libraries were built. One entry per CDR3 protein results from TCRdb running MiXCR on the multiplex PCR reads. The sample holds about 500,000 distinct CDR3 sequences, roughly 16% seen once. These data were also filed under a second study, of T cells in Graves' hyperthyroidism and ophthalmopathy.

Sequencing used peripheral blood mononuclear cells (PBMCs), obtained at new diagnosis, from a patient treated with antithyroid drugs. The receptors stem from a man between 40 and 49 years old with Graves disease.

The chain uses TRBV20-1 and TRBJ2-1; D possibly corresponds to TRBD2 (5 bases). This CDR3 is 17 amino acids long. V was shortened by 5 bases and J by 0 bases, with 20 bases between the two germline ends. Germline CDR1 is DFQATT and CDR2 is SNEGSKA (reference sequence). The CDR3 is CSAQYQTSGGSYNEQFF. The CDR3 region has the DNA TGCAGTGCTCAATATCAAACAAGCGGTGGCTCCTACAATGAGCAGTTCTTC.

A few counts support this clonotype. The chain combines TRBV7-2 with TRBJ1-5, with 11 bases fitting TRBD1. The J segment lost 0 bases and the V segment lost 5 bases, leaving 3 bases of the junction unmatched. From germline, CDR1 is SGHTA and CDR2 FQGNSA. There are 16 residues in the CDR3. The CDR3: CASSAGTGGSNQPQHF. The DNA of the CDR3 is TGTGCCAGCAGCGCCGGGACAGGGGGTAGCAATCAGCCCCAGCATTTT.

This clonotype was seen ten or more times. The chain recombines TRBV19 with TRBJ2-7; 9 nucleotides line up with TRBD2. J lost 2 bases, V lost 9 bases, and 11 bases had no gene match. The CDR3 runs 15 residues. Germline values: CDR1 LNHDA, CDR2 SQIVND (reference sequence). The CDR3 sequence: CASSYGLAGTYEQYF. CDR3 sequence (DNA): TGTGCCAGCAGTTACGGGCTAGCGGGAACCTACGAGCAGTACTTC.

The J gene is TRBJ1-2, the V gene TRBV3-1, with a tentative D call TRBD1 (6 bases). The V and J ends lost 7 bases and 8 bases respectively, with 23 bases between them. This CDR3 has 15 residues. CDR1 is LGHDT, CDR2 YNNKEL, per germline (reference sequence). CDR3: CASTPRDGGAQGYTF. The DNA of the CDR3 is TGTGCCAGCACCCCCCGCGACGGGGGCGCGCAAGGCTACACCTTC. Based on the CDR3 plus reference TRBV3-1 and TRBJ1-2, the full variable domain is DTAVSQTPKYLVTQMGNDKSIKCEQNLGHDTMYWYKQDSKKFLKIMFSYNNKELIINETVPNRFSPKSPDKAHLNLHINSLELGDSAVYFCASTPRDGGAQGYTFGSGTRLTVV.

A few counts support this clonotype. This chain joins TRBV4-1 and TRBJ2-7; maybe TRBD1 (6 bases). V was pared by 3 bases and J by 1 base, with 10 bases between. This CDR3 region has 14 residues. Germline CDR1 reads MGHRA; CDR2 reads YSYEKL. CDR3 nucleotide sequence: TGCGCCAGCAGCCACAGGGACACGTCCTACGAGCAGTACTTC. Translating it yields CASSHRDTSYEQYF.

Ten or more counts support this clonotype. This chain uses TRBV29-1 with TRBJ2-3; D may correspond to TRBD1 or TRBD2 (5 bases each). Germline V gives CDR1 SQVTM, CDR2 ANQGSEA. CDR3 length: 12 amino acids. V lost 5 bases, J lost 6 bases, and 12 bases lay in between. CDR3: CSVRTGTDTQYF. The CDR3 DNA is TGCAGCGTTAGGACTGGGACCGATACGCAGTATTTT.

The chain joins TRBV12-3 or TRBV12-4 to TRBJ2-2; 11 bases fit TRBD1. The length of the CDR3 is 14 residues. V shed 5 bases and J 12 bases; nucleotides not matched to a gene: 8. CDR3 bases: TGTGCCAGCAGTGCCCGGACAGGGGGCGCGAAGCTGTTTTTT. Its protein is CASSARTGGAKLFF.

This clonotype was observed at least ten times. The rearrangement links TRBV11-3 to TRBJ2-2, with 7 nucleotides matching TRBD1. This CDR3 region has 15 residues. Germline V CDR1 and CDR2: SGHNT, YENEEA. After removal of 5 bases from V and 9 bases from J, the junction contained 12 bases not matched to a gene. CDR3 coding DNA: TGTGCCAGCAGCCGCGTGGGACAGTACGGCCGGGAGCTGTTTTTT. Translation gives CASSRVGQYGRELFF.

This clonotype was observed many times. The genes are TRBV28 and TRBJ1-2; tentative D call: TRBD1 (5 bases). Trimming pared 10 bases from V and 4 bases from J, leaving 19 bases between. CDR1 MDHEN and CDR2 SYDVKM come from the germline V gene. This CDR3 is built from 14 residues. As DNA, the CDR3 is TGTGCCACTTCTGTGGCAGGGCTGGGCTATGGCTACACCTTC. It encodes CATSVAGLGYGYTF.

A remark on this clonotype: A far more abundant clone sits one base away, making this likely a read error. The chain links TRBV12-3 or TRBV12-4 to TRBJ2-7; D perhaps matches TRBD1 (6 bases). V gave up 5 bases and J gave up 7 bases, with 12 bases separating them. The CDR3 has 12 residues. The CDR3 coding sequence is TGTGCCAGCAGTGCGAGGGGGAATGAGCAGTACTTC. The encoded protein is CASSARGNEQYF.

This clonotype was recorded at least ten times. The V call is TRBV11-2, the J call TRBJ2-7, with 10 bases identical to TRBD2. The CDR3 spans 14 residues. The junction had 8 bases not matched to a gene; V was cut back by 7 bases and J by 5 bases. CDR1 is SGHAT and CDR2 is FQNNGV in the germline V gene. In nucleotides, the CDR3 is TGTGCCAGCACCCCTAGCGGGAGCTTAAACGAGCAGTACTTC. This codes for CASTPSGSLNEQYF.

This clonotype has a count of ten or more. The rearrangement links TRBV7-2 to TRBJ2-3; 11 nucleotides align to TRBD2. Germline CDR1 reads SGHTA; CDR2 reads FQGNSA. The ends lost 2 bases at V and 7 bases at J; junction bases unmatched: 5. CDR3 length equals 15 residues. CDR3 protein: CASSLTSSGRNTQYF. CDR3 in DNA: TGTGCCAGCAGCTTAACCTCTAGCGGGAGGAATACGCAGTATTTT. The variable domain in full, completed from reference TRBV7-2 and TRBJ2-3, reads GAGVSQSPSNKVTEKGKDVELRCDPISGHTALYWYRQSLGQGLEFLIYFQGNSAPDKSGLPSDRFSAERTGGSVSTLTIQRTQQEDSAVYLCASSLTSSGRNTQYFGPGTRLTVL.

This chain joins TRBV20-1 and TRBJ2-1, with D uncertain. Per germline, CDR1 DFQATT and CDR2 SNEGSKA (reference sequence). The length of the CDR3 is 14 residues. The germline V and J ends were trimmed by 2 bases and 1 base, with 9 bases remaining between them. DNA for the CDR3: TGCAGTGCTAGACAGTTCCCGTCCTACAATGAGCAGTTCTTC. Translation: CSARQFPSYNEQFF.

J is TRBJ2-7 and V is TRBV14, with a weak D call TRBD1 (6 bases). Trimming removed 5 bases from V and 3 bases from J, with 11 bases in between. This CDR3 has 13 residues. Germline V gene data show CDR1 as SGHDN and CDR2 as FVKESK. CDR3 loop: CASSDRSRYEQYF. The CDR3, as DNA: TGTGCCAGCAGCGACAGGAGTCGCTACGAGCAGTACTTC.

This clonotype was seen ten or more times. V is TRBV2 and J is TRBJ2-1; TRBD2 agrees at 7 bases. The CDR3 runs to 15 residues. V trimming: 3 bases; J trimming: 7 bases; junction bases outside the gene matches: 9. The germline gives CDR1 SNHLY, CDR2 FYNNEI. The CDR3 protein is CASSERGSIGNEQFF. CDR3 bases: TGTGCCAGCAGTGAGCGCGGGAGTATCGGAAATGAGCAGTTCTTC.

This clonotype was seen many times. The gene calls are TRBV6-2 or TRBV6-3 and TRBJ2-1; no clear D gene. The length of the CDR3 is 13 residues. V gave up 0 bases and J gave up 7 bases, with 7 bases separating them. Germline V gene lookup returns CDR1 MNHEY and CDR2 SVGEGT. The DNA of the CDR3 is TGTGCCAGCAGTTACTCGAGGTCTAATGAGCAGTTCTTC. Amino acids: CASSYSRSNEQFF.

This clonotype was detected many times. The CDR3 bases are TGCAGTGCGGGGGCATGGGAGACCCAGTACTTC. This codes for CSAGAWETQYF. V is TRBV20-1 and J is TRBJ2-5; D is possibly TRBD1 (6 bases). The CDR3 is 11 residues long. Trimming removed 6 bases at V and 5 bases at J, with 10 bases between. Germline V CDR1 and CDR2: DFQATT, SNEGSKA (reference sequence).

V is TRBV19 and J is TRBJ2-7; 8 nucleotides match TRBD2. V lost 5 bases, J lost 7 bases, and 7 bases stayed unmatched. This CDR3 contains 13 residues. In germline, CDR1 is LNHDA, CDR2 SQIVND (reference sequence). The chain's CDR3 is CASSAGLAREQYF. Written as DNA, the CDR3 is TGTGCCAGTAGTGCCGGACTAGCTCGGGAGCAGTACTTC.

The V gene is TRBV11-3, the J gene TRBJ2-3; 8 bases fit TRBD2. The length of the CDR3 is 16 residues. Germline V gene sequence: CDR1 SGHNT, CDR2 YENEEA. With 1 base clipped from V and 5 bases from J, the junction kept 8 bases outside the gene matches. The CDR3 loop reads CASSLGSGGAGDTQYF. The CDR3 DNA reads as TGTGCCAGCAGCTTAGGCTCGGGGGGGGCTGGAGATACGCAGTATTTT.

Only a few counts were recorded for this clonotype. A read error may explain this, as a much larger clone is one base away. The rearrangement links TRBV3-1 to TRBJ2-7; 7 bases are shared with TRBD1. The V segment lost 5 bases and the J segment 3 bases; nucleotides outside the gene matches: 4. Germline CDR1 and CDR2: LGHDT and YNNKEL (reference sequence). This CDR3 is built from 13 residues. CDR3 region: CASSSTGIYEQYF. CDR3 bases: TGTGCCAGCAGCTCGACAGGGATCTACGAGCAGTACTTC.

This clonotype was detected only a few times. The genes are TRBV6-5 and TRBJ1-5; 7 bases map to TRBD1. CDR1 is MNHEY and CDR2 is SVGAGI in the germline V gene. V gave up 0 bases and J gave up 9 bases; unmatched junction bases: 2. This CDR3 is 13 amino acids long. The CDR3 sequence is CASSYSRDRPQHF. The CDR3 DNA is TGTGCCAGCAGTTACTCCAGGGACAGGCCCCAGCATTTT.

V is TRBV19 and J is TRBJ1-2; the D is unclear. This CDR3 comprises 14 residues. Trimming took 4 bases from V and 1 from J, leaving 10 bases between them. Germline V gene sequence: CDR1 LNHDA, CDR2 SQIVND (reference sequence). The CDR3 DNA is TGTGCCAGTAGTACCCTTGGACTTAACTATGGCTACACCTTC. It translates to CASSTLGLNYGYTF.

This clonotype was observed a handful of times. A clone one base away is much larger, so this may be a read error. The rearrangement uses TRBV2 and TRBJ1-1, with unresolved D. V lost 4 bases to trimming and J lost 0 bases, with 9 bases between them. The CDR3 totals 14 residues. The germline gives CDR1 SNHLY, CDR2 FYNNEI. The CDR3 DNA sequence: TGTGCCAGCAGTGTGAACATCTTGAACACTGAAGCTTTCTTT. Protein product: CASSVNILNTEAFF.

Points on this clonotype: This sequence may be a read error, since a much larger clone differs from it by one base. The chain joins TRBV3-1 to TRBJ2-7; D may match TRBD1 or TRBD2 (5 bases each). This CDR3 region has 15 residues. Germline CDR1 LGHDT, CDR2 YNNKEL (reference sequence). V was clipped by 0 bases and J by 6 bases, with 15 bases between them. This CDR3 is CASSQDGTASFEQYF. The CDR3 DNA is TGTGCCAGCAGCCAAGACGGGACGGCCTCTTTCGAGCAGTACTTC.

This clonotype was seen many times. The chain links TRBV19 to TRBJ1-1; D call uncertain. Germline loops: CDR1 LNHDA, CDR2 SQIVND (reference sequence). Between the trimmed V and J ends, which lost 3 bases and 1 base, there was a span of 6 bases. The CDR3 sequence is 13 residues long. CDR3: CASSIERNTEAFF. CDR3 sequence (DNA): TGTGCCAGTAGTATCGAGAGGAACACTGAAGCTTTCTTT. The variable domain in full, with the rest retrieved from reference TRBV19 and TRBJ1-1, is DGGITQSPKYLFRKEGQNVTLSCEQNLNHDAMYWYRQDPGQGLRLIYYSQIVNDFQKGDIAEGYSVSREKKESFPLTVTSAQKNPTAFYLCASSIERNTEAFFGQGTRLTVV.

This clonotype was seen ten or more times. The CDR3, as DNA: TGTGCCAGCAGTACGAGGGGACTCCCAGGGAACTATGGCTACACCTTC. This codes for CASSTRGLPGNYGYTF. The chain recombines TRBV6-1 with TRBJ1-2; possible D gene TRBD1, 5 bases. Germline CDR1 reads MNHNS; CDR2 reads SASEGT. CDR3 length: 16 residues. V gave up 5 bases and J gave up 2 bases, with 18 bases separating them.